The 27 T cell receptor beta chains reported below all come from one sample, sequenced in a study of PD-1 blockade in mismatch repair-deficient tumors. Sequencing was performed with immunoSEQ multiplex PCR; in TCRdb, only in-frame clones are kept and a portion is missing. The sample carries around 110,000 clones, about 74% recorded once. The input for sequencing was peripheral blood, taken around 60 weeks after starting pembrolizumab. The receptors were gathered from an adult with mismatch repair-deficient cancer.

The CDR3 reads CASGQIGTEAFF. The CDR3 DNA is TGTGCTAGTGGGCAGATCGGCACTGAAGCTTTCTTT. This chain links TRBV12-5 with TRBJ1-1; D is unresolved. The germline CDR1 and CDR2 sequences are LGHNT and FRNRAP. This CDR3 is 12 amino acids long. Trimming removed 6 bases at V and 4 bases at J, with 9 bases between.

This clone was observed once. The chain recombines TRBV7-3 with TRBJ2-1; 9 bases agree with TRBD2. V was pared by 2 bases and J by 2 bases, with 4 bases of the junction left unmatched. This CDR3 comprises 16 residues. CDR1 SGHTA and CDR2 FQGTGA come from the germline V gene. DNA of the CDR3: TGTGCCAGCAGCTTATCAGCGGGAGGCGCCTACAATGAGCAGTTCTTC. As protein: CASSLSAGGAYNEQFF.

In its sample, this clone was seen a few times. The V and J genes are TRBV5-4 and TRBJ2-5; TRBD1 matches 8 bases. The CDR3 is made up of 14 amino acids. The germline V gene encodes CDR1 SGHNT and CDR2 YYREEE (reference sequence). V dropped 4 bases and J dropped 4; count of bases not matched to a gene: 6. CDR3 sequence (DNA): TGTGCCAGCAGCCGACAGGGGAGCAGAGAGACCCAGTACTTC. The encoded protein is CASSRQGSRETQYF.

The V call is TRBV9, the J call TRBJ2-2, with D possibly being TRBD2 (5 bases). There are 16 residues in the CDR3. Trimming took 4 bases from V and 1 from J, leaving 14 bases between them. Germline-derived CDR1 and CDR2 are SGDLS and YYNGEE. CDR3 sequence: CASSPRERGNTGELFF. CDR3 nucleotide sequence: TGTGCCAGCAGCCCCCGTGAACGGGGGAACACCGGGGAGCTGTTTTTT. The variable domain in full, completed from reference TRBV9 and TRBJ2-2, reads DSGVTQTPKHLITATGQRVTLRCSPRSGDLSVYWYQQSLDQGLQFLIQYYNGEERAKGNILERFSAQQFPDLHSELNLSSLELGDSALYFCASSPRERGNTGELFFGEGSRLTVL.

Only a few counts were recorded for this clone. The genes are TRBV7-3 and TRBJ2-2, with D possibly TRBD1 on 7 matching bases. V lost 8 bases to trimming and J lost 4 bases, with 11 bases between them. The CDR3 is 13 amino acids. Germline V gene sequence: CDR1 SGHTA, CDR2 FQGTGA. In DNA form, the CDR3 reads TGTGCCAGCGGGCAGGGGGGCACCGGGGAGCTGTTTTTT. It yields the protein CASGQGGTGELFF. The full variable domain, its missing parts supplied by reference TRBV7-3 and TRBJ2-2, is GAGVSQTPSNKVTEKGKYVELRCDPISGHTALYWYRQSLGQGPEFLIYFQGTGAADDSGLPNDRFFAVRPEGSVSTLKIQRTERGDSAVYLCASGQGGTGELFFGEGSRLTVL.

The CDR3 is CASSLGPRTYYEQYF. In nucleotides, the CDR3 is TGTGCCAGCAGCTTAGGGCCGAGGACCTACTACGAGCAGTACTTC. The V gene is TRBV11-1, the J gene TRBJ2-7; the D is unclear. The V end was cut by 1 base, the J end by 3 bases, with 13 bases between. Germline lookup yields CDR1 SGHAT and CDR2 FQDESV (reference sequence). This CDR3 contains 15 residues.

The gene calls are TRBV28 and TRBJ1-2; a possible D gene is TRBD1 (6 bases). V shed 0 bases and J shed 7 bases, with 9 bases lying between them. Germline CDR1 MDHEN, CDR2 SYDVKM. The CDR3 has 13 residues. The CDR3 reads CASSLWGGSGYTF. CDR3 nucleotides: TGTGCCAGCAGTTTATGGGGGGGCTCTGGCTACACCTTC.

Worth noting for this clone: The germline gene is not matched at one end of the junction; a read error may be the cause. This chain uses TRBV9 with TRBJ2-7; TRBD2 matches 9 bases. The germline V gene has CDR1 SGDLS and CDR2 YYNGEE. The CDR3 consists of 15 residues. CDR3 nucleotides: TGTGCCGGCAGCGTAGGGGGTAGCGGGAGCGACGAGCAGTACTTC. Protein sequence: CAGSVGGSGSDEQYF. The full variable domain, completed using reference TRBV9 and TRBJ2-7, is DSGVTQTPKHLITATGQRVTLRCSPRSGDLSVYWYQQSLDQGLQFLIQYYNGEERAKGNILERFSAQQFPDLHSELNLSSLELGDSALYFCAGSVGGSGSDEQYFGPGTRLTVT.

The CDR3 protein is CASSLTPPGTATEAFF. The CDR3 DNA follows: TGTGCCAGCAGTTTAACACCCCCTGGGACAGCAACTGAAGCTTTCTTT. The chain links TRBV6-6 to TRBJ1-1; 7 bases agree with TRBD1. CDR1 and CDR2 from the germline V gene are MNHNY and SVGAGI (reference sequence). With V trimmed by 4 bases and J by 5 bases, 13 bases remained unmatched. The CDR3 contains 16 residues.

In nucleotides, the CDR3 is TGTGCCAGCAGCTTAGGGCGCAGCGGGAGAGTCGGTGAGCAGTTCTTC. The encoded protein is CASSLGRSGRVGEQFF. This chain uses TRBV11-3 with TRBJ2-1, with TRBD2 matching 8 bases. Germline CDR1 and CDR2: SGHNT and YENEEA. The ends lost 1 base at V and 9 bases at J; junction bases unmatched: 11. The CDR3 loop spans 16 amino acids.

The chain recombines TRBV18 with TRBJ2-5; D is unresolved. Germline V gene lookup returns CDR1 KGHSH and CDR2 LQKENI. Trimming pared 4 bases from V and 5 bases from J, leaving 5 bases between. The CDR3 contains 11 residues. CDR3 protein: CASSLSETQYF. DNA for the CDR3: TGTGCCAGCTCACTTTCCGAGACCCAGTACTTC.

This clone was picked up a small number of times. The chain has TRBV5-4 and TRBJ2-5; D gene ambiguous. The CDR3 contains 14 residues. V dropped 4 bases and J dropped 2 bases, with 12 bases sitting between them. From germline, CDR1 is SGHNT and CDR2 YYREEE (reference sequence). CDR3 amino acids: CASSLRTKQETQYF. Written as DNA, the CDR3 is TGTGCCAGCAGCCTAAGGACGAAACAAGAGACCCAGTACTTC. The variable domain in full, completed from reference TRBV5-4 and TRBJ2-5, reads ETGVTQSPTHLIKTRGQQVTLRCSSQSGHNTVSWYQQALGQGPQFIFQYYREEENGRGNFPPRFSGLQFPNYSSELNVNALELDDSALYLCASSLRTKQETQYFGPGTRLLVL.

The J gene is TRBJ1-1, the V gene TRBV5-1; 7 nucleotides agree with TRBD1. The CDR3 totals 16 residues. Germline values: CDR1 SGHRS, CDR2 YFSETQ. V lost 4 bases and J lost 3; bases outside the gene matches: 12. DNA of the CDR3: TGCGCCAGCAGCGGGGGGGACAGCTCAGGGGACACTGAAGCTTTCTTT. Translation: CASSGGDSSGDTEAFF.

The CDR3 bases are TGTGCCAGCAGCGTTGGAGCAGACAATGAGCAGTTCTTC. Its protein product is CASSVGADNEQFF. This chain links TRBV9 with TRBJ2-1; D unresolved. CDR1 and CDR2 from the germline V gene are SGDLS and YYNGEE. Trimming took 2 bases from V and 5 from J, leaving 8 bases between them. CDR3 length: 13 amino acids. The variable domain in full, completed from reference TRBV9 and TRBJ2-1, reads DSGVTQTPKHLITATGQRVTLRCSPRSGDLSVYWYQQSLDQGLQFLIQYYNGEERAKGNILERFSAQQFPDLHSELNLSSLELGDSALYFCASSVGADNEQFFGPGTRLTVL.

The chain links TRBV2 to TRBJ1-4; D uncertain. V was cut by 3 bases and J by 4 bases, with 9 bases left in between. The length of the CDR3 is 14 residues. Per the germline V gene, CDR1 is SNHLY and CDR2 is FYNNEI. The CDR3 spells CASSDGPLNEKLFF. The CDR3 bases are TGTGCCAGCAGTGACGGTCCGCTTAATGAAAAACTGTTTTTT.

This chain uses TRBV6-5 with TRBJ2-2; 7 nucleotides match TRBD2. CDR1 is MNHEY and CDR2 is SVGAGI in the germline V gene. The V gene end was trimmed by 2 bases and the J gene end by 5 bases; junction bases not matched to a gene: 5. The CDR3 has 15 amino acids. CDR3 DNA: TGTGCCAGCAGTTACCTAGCGGAGGGGACCGGGGAGCTGTTTTTT. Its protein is CASSYLAEGTGELFF.

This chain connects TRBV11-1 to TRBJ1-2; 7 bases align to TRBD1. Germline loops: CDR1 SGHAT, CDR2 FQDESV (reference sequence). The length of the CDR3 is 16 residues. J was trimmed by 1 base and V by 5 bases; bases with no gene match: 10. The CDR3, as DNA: TGTGCCAGCAGCGCGGGACAGAGTGGGTTTAACTATGGCTACACCTTC. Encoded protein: CASSAGQSGFNYGYTF.

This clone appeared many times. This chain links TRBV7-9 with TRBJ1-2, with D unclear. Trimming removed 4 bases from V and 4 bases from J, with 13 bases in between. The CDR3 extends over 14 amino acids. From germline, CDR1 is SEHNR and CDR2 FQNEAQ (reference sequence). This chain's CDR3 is CASSSSAGLYGYTF. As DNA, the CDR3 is TGTGCCAGCAGCTCGTCGGCAGGACTCTATGGCTACACCTTC.

CDR3 in DNA: TGTGCCAGTAGTATTAACAGGGACGGACCTGTAAATGGCTACACCTTC. As protein: CASSINRDGPVNGYTF. The V gene is TRBV19, the J gene TRBJ1-2, with D perhaps TRBD1 (6 bases). The CDR3 runs 16 residues. Trimming left V 3 bases short and J 6 bases short, with 20 bases between. Germline V gene data show CDR1 as LNHDA and CDR2 as SQIVND (reference sequence).

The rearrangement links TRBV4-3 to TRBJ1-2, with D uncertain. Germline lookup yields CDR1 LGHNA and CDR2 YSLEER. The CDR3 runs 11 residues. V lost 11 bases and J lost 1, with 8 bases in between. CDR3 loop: CASGGNYGYTF. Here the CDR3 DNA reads TGCGCCTCTGGCGGTAACTATGGCTACACCTTC.

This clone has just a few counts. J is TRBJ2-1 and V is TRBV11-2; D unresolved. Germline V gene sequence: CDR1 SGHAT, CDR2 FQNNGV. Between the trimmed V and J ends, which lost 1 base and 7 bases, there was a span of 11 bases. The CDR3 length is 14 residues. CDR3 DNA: TGTGCCAGCAGCTTAGGGTCTATTATAAATGAGCAGTTCTTC. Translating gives CASSLGSIINEQFF.

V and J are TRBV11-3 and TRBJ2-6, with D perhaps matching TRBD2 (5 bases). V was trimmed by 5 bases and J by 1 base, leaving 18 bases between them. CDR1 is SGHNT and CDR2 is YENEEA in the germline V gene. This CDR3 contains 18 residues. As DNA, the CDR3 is TGTGCCAGCAGCCCCCTCGGGGTTAGCCTGTCTGGGGCCAACGTCCTGACTTTC. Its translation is CASSPLGVSLSGANVLTF.

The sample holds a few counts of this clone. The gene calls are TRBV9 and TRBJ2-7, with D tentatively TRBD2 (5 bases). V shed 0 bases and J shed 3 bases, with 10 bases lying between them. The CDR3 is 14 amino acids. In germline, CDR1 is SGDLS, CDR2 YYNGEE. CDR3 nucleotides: TGTGCCAGCAGCGTAGGGAGCGGACGCTACGAGCAGTACTTC. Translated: CASSVGSGRYEQYF.

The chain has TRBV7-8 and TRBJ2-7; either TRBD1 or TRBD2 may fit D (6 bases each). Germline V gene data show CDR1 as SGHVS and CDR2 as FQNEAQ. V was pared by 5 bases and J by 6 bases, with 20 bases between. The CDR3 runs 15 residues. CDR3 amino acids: CASSRGRGEGGEQYF. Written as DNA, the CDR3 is TGTGCCAGCAGCCGGGGTAGGGGGGAAGGCGGCGAGCAGTACTTC.

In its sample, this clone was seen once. The CDR3 here is CATKLAAGSSYNEQFF. In DNA, the CDR3 is TGCGCCACAAAGCTAGCGGCCGGTAGCTCCTACAATGAGCAGTTCTTC. The V and J genes are TRBV5-1 and TRBJ2-1; 7 bases fit TRBD2. The CDR3 is made up of 16 amino acids. With V trimmed by 9 bases and J by 0 bases, 12 bases remained unmatched. Looked up from germline, CDR1 is SGHRS and CDR2 is YFSETQ.

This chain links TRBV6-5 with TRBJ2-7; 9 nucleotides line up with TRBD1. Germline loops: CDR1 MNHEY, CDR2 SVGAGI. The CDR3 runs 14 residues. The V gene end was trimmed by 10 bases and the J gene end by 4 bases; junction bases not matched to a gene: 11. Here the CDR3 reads CATGYGTGPYEQYF. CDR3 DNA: TGTGCCACCGGTTACGGGACAGGGCCTTACGAGCAGTACTTC.

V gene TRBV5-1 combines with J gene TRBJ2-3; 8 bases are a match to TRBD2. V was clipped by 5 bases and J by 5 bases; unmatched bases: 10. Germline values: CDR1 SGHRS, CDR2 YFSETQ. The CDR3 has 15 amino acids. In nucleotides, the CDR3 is TGCGCCAGCAGAATCCCAGCGGGAGAGGAAGATACGCAGTATTTT. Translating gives CASRIPAGEEDTQYF.